This T cell receptor beta chain derives from a study of T cell changes during pregnancy in multiple sclerosis (dated by TCRdb to about 2019). With respect to the entire study: In women with multiple sclerosis, the researchers looked at how the T cell repertoire shifted as pregnancy progressed.

The method behind the library was the immunoSEQ multiplex PCR assay. Not all clones reach the TCRdb copy of this immuneACCESS table, which keeps in-frame sequences only. Checked studies attribute under half of the gap to unresolved V genes and leave the rest unexplained. The sample table contains under 130,000 clones; only one count was recorded for roughly 93% of them. About 0.89% of the sample goes to the ten largest clones. As concerns this clone: What antigen it recognizes has not been identified. Base-call qualities are not available, and no considerably larger clone is one nucleotide away.

V lost 7 bases and J lost 6 bases, and the count of bases not matched to a germline gene is 4. The germline V gene encodes CDR1 MNHEY and CDR2 SMNVEV (reference sequence). Reading from cysteine to phenylalanine, the CDR3 counts 13 amino acids. The read is trimmed to its CDR3 DNA, 39 bases read in frame from base 1. The input for sequencing was peripheral blood, taken after pregnancy. The TCR was taken from a female donor with multiple sclerosis, enrolled in a pregnancy study. The sequence joins TRBV27 to TRBJ1-3; 9 central bases correspond to TRBD1. The CDR3 has the sequence CASKGQGENTIYF. The DNA is as follows: TGTGCCAGCAAGGGACAGGGAGAAAACACCATATATTTT.